This T cell receptor (beta chain) comes out of a study of post-analysis software for immune sequencing data. Study in general: Secondary progressive, relapsing-remitting and progressive-relapsing multiple sclerosis were among the included disease courses. Study-wide findings and caveats: In patients, TRBV5-6, TRBV5-1 and TRBV20-1 belonged to roughly five TRBV segments found more frequently than in controls. Multiple sclerosis was associated with a significant reduction in normalized Chao1 diversity relative to controls. Batch-matched samples strongly co-clustered by F measure.

This clonotype was detected a few times. Its antigen is as yet unknown. With 10 bases removed from V and 5 bases from J, the gap between germline ends came to 11 bases. The CDR3 totals 11 residues. cDNA libraries of TCR beta carried unique molecular identifiers. Yield was some 540,000 cDNA molecules from around 1 to 10 million T cells. TCRdb re-called the PCR reads with MiXCR, one entry per CDR3 protein. The table has about 820,000 distinct CDR3 sequences, approximately 53% seen once; the top ten hold roughly 4.4%. This sequence originates from a girl aged 10 to 17 with multiple sclerosis. Material for sequencing was blood. The rearrangement links TRBV12-3 or TRBV12-4 to TRBJ1-2; the D is unclear. The CDR3 region has the DNA TGTGCCAACTCCATTGGGTATGGCTACACCTTC. Encoded protein: CANSIGYGYTF.